Here is one T cell receptor beta chain with its context. The antigen is not known. This record comes from a study of early T cells in non-severe SARS-CoV-2 infection. On the study more broadly: Unsorted whole blood bulk RNA was sequenced, with unpaired chains. Study-wide results and limits: Clonotype matching in VDJdb favored anti-spike CD8 responses and did not capture private and CD4 specificities.

The CDR3 consists of 15 residues. Trimming removed 4 bases at V and 2 bases at J, with 15 bases between. In germline, CDR1 is KGHSH, CDR2 LQKENI. Unique molecular identifiers (one per individual cDNA molecule) were attached. In TCRdb, the 5' RACE reads were re-called with MiXCR into one record per CDR3 protein. The profile covers tens of thousands of distinct CDR3 sequences, with roughly a tenth appearing a single time and 8% to 8.5% taken by the ten largest. This clonotype originated in an adult who was a healthcare worker with PCR-confirmed SARS-CoV-2 infection or an uninfected control (not recorded which). The sample in question was whole blood, obtained at baseline. V gene TRBV18 combines with J gene TRBJ2-7; a possible D gene is TRBD2 (6 bases). CDR3 amino acids: CASSRRDGGTYEQYF. The CDR3 DNA reads TGTGCCAGCTCACGCCGGGATGGGGGGACCTACGAGCAGTACTTC.